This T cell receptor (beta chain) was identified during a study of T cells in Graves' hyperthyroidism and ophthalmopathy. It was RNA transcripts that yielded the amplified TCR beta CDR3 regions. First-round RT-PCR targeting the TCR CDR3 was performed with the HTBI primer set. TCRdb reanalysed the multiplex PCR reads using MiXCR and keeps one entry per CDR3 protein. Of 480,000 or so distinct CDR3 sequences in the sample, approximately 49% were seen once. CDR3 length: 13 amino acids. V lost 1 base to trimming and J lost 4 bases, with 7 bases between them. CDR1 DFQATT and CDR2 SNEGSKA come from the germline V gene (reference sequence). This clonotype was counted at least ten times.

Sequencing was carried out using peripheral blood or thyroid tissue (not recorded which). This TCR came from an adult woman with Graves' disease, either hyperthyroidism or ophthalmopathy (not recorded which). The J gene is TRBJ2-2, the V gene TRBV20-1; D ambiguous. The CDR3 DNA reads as TGCAGTGCTAGAGTGGTCACCACCGGGGAGCTGTTTTTT. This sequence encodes CSARVVTTGELFF.